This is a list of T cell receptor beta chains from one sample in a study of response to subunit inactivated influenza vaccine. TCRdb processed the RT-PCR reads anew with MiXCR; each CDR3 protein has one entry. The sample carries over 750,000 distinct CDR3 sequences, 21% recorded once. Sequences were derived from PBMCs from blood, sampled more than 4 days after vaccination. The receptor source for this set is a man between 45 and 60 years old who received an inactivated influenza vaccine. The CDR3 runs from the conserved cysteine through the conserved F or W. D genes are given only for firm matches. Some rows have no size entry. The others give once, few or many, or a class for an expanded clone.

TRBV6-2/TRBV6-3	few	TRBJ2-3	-	CASRPYGGADTQYF	TGTGCCAGCAGACCCTACGGGGGTGCAGATACGCAGTATTTT
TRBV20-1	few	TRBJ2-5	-	CSARDLRSTGQETQYF	TGCAGTGCTAGAGATCTTCGCTCGACAGGTCAAGAGACCCAGTACTTC
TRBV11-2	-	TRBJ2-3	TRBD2	CASRDAGGLTDTQYF	TGTGCCAGCAGGGATGCGGGGGGCCTCACAGATACGCAGTATTTT
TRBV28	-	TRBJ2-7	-	CASSFSRGFSREQYF	TGTGCCAGCAGTTTCAGCAGGGGCTTCTCTAGGGAGCAGTACTTC
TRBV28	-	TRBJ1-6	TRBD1	CASSLKDRVESPLHF	TGTGCCAGCAGTCTAAAGGACAGGGTTGAGTCACCCCTCCACTTT
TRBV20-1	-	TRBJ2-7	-	CSARSYDEQYF	TGCAGTGCTAGGTCATATGACGAGCAGTACTTC
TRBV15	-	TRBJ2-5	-	CATSRGTDGQETQYF	TGTGCCACCAGCAGAGGTACAGACGGCCAAGAGACCCAGTACTTC
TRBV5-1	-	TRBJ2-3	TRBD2	CASSFREGRTDTQYF	TGCGCCAGCAGCTTTCGGGAGGGCCGCACAGATACGCAGTATTTT
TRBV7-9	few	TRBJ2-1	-	CASSLALRDEQFF	TGTGCCAGCAGCTTAGCGCTACGGGATGAGCAGTTCTTC
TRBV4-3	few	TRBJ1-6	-	CASSQDVAYNSPLHF	TGCGCCAGCAGCCAAGATGTGGCCTATAATTCACCCCTCCACTTT
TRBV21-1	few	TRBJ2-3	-	CASSTGTTDFLVTDTQYF	TGTGCCAGCAGCACCGGGACCACGGACTTTCTTGTCACAGATACGCAGTATTTT
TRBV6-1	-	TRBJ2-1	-	CASSESGGNNEQFF	TGTGCCAGCAGTGAGAGCGGAGGCAACAATGAGCAGTTCTTC
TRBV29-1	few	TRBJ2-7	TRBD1	CSVTGTGRREQYF	TGCAGCGTTACCGGGACAGGGAGACGCGAGCAGTACTTC
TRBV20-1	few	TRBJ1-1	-	CSASGPGTIFMNTEAFF	TGCAGTGCTAGCGGCCCCGGGACCATCTTCATGAACACTGAAGCTTTCTTT
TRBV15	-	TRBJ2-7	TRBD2	CATSPGEAGPYEQYF	TGTGCCACCAGCCCCGGGGAAGCGGGGCCCTACGAGCAGTACTTC
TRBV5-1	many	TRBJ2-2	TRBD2	CASSLTGLAGDGELFF	TGCGCCAGCAGCTTGACCGGACTAGCGGGGGACGGGGAGCTGTTTTTT
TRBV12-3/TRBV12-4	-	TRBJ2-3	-	CASSLASSDTQYF	TGTGCCAGCAGTTTAGCTAGCTCAGATACGCAGTATTTT
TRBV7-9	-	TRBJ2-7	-	CASSFPRRGNSYEQYF	TGTGCCAGCAGCTTCCCTCGGAGGGGAAACTCTTACGAGCAGTACTTC
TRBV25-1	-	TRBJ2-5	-	CASSEYGDLRTQYF	TGTGCCAGCAGTGAATATGGCGACCTGCGGACCCAGTACTTC
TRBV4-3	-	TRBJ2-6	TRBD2	CASSPTGTSTGANVLTF	TGCGCCAGCAGCCCAACCGGGACTAGCACCGGGGCCAACGTCCTGACTTTC
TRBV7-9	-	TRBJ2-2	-	CASSLIRVANTGELFF	TGTGCCAGCAGCTTAATTCGGGTCGCGAACACCGGGGAGCTGTTTTTT
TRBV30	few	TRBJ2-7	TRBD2	CAWSVLAGAYEQYF	TGTGCCTGGAGTGTACTAGCGGGAGCCTACGAGCAGTACTTC
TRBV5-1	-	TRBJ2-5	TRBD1	CASSRQPGQGKETQYF	TGCGCCAGCAGCAGACAACCGGGACAGGGGAAAGAGACCCAGTACTTC
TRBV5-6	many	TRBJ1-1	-	CASSSTVLNTEAFF	TGTGCCAGCAGCTCGACGGTTCTGAACACTGAAGCTTTCTTT
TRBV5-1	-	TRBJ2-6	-	CASQEPGANVLTF	TGCGCCAGCCAGGAACCTGGGGCCAACGTCCTGACTTTC
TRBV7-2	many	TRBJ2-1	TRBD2	CASSLGDYNNEQFF	TGTGCCAGCAGCTTAGGGGACTATAACAATGAGCAGTTCTTC
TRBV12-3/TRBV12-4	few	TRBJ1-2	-	CASSLAGSGELSGYTF	TGTGCCAGCAGTTTAGCGGGGTCGGGCGAGTTGTCTGGCTACACCTTC
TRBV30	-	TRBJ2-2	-	CAWSQDLTGELFF	TGTGCCTGGAGTCAGGATCTCACCGGGGAGCTGTTTTTT
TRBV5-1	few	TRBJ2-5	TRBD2	CASSLAGMAGVETQYF	TGCGCCAGCAGCTTGGCCGGTATGGCGGGAGTAGAGACCCAGTACTTC
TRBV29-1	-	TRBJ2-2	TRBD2	CSARGMSTGELFF	TGCAGCGCGCGGGGGATGTCCACCGGGGAGCTGTTTTTT
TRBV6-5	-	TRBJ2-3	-	CAAGEGEDTQYF	TGTGCCGCAGGGGAGGGAGAGGATACGCAGTATTTT
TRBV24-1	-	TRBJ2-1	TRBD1	CATSDPDRGGNEQFF	TGTGCCACCAGTGATCCGGACAGGGGAGGCAATGAGCAGTTCTTC
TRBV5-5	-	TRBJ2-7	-	CASSLVADSEQYF	TGTGCCAGCAGCTTGGTGGCCGACTCCGAGCAGTACTTC
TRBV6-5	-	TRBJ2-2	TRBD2	CASSYETSGSGELFF	TGTGCCAGCAGTTACGAGACTAGCGGGAGCGGGGAGCTGTTTTTT
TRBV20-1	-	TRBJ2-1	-	CSARGRANYNEQFF	TGCAGTGCTAGAGGAAGGGCGAATTACAATGAGCAGTTCTTC
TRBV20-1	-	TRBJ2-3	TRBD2	CSARDPWGLAVETQYF	TGCAGTGCTAGAGATCCGTGGGGACTAGCGGTCGAAACGCAGTATTTT
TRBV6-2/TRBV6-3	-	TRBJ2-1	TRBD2	CASRTLTGLAGLNEQFF	TGTGCCAGCAGAACTCTTACGGGACTAGCGGGGCTCAATGAGCAGTTCTTC
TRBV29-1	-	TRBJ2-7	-	CSVEGTASYEQYF	TGCAGCGTTGAAGGGACAGCCTCCTACGAGCAGTACTTC
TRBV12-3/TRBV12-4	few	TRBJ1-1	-	CASSFTAPLEAFF	TGTGCCAGCAGTTTTACGGCCCCACTTGAAGCTTTCTTT
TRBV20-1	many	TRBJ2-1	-	CSARDNRRIRPRSSYNEQFF	TGCAGTGCTAGAGATAATCGCCGCATCCGACCGAGGAGCTCCTACAATGAGCAGTTCTTC
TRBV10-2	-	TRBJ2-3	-	CASRAPSATDTQYF	TGCGCCAGCAGGGCGCCTAGCGCCACAGATACGCAGTATTTT
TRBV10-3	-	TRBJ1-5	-	CAISESIGNQPQHF	TGTGCCATCAGTGAGTCCATCGGGAATCAGCCCCAGCATTTT
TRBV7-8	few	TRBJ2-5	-	CASSLVPETQYF	TGTGCCAGCAGCTTAGTTCCAGAGACCCAGTACTTC
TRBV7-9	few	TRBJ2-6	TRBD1	CASSLGTGAAGANVLTF	TGTGCCAGCAGCTTAGGGACAGGGGCCGCTGGGGCCAACGTCCTGACTTTC
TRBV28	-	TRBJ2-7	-	CATSRGGTEQYF	TGTGCCACCAGCAGGGGGGGAACCGAGCAGTACTTC
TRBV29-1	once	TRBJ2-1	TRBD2	CCVEWVASGIVDEQFF	TGCTGCGTTGAATGGGTCGCTAGCGGGATAGTCGATGAGCAGTTCTTC
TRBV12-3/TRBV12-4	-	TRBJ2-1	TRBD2	CASRIAGGLNEQFF	TGTGCCAGCAGGATAGCGGGGGGGCTTAATGAGCAGTTCTTC
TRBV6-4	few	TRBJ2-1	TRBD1	CASSPNTGQGNEQFF	TGTGCCAGCAGTCCCAATACGGGACAGGGTAATGAGCAGTTCTTC
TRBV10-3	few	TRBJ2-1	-	CAIRGQDEQFF	TGTGCCATCAGGGGCCAGGATGAGCAGTTCTTC
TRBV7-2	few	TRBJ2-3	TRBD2	CASSLKAGRGTQYF	TGTGCCAGCAGCTTGAAAGCGGGACGGGGTACGCAGTATTTT
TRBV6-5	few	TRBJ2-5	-	CASSYYGLTQETQYF	TGTGCCAGCAGTTACTATGGGCTTACGCAAGAGACCCAGTACTTC